This section outlines one T cell receptor (beta chain) sequence together with its context. Antigen unknown. The CDR3 has 17 residues. Germline values: CDR1 LGHNA, CDR2 YSLEER. Trimming left V 8 bases short and J 6 bases short, with 28 bases between. These data belong to a study of T cell repertoires and HLA-DP antigens. Primers targeted 54 TRBV and 13 TRBJ segments. Repertoires were generated with immunoSEQ multiplex PCR, while TCRdb's copy carries only in-frame clones and drops some. Found here are fewer than 75,000 clones, roughly 78% of them singletons; the top ten hold about 1.4%. Whole-study findings and limits: Total CD4+ responders were stimulated by HeLa antigen-presenting cells.

This TCR was recovered from a man in his fifties or sixties in good health and CMV-seronegative. V and J are TRBV4-3 and TRBJ1-1; tentatively, D is TRBD1 (6 bases). The sequencing sample was made of CD4+ T cells from PBMCs. The CDR3 DNA is TGCGCCAGCTCGCGCTGGGGGGGCGAGTATATGGGAGCTGAAGCTTTCTTT. The encoded protein is CASSRWGGEYMGAEAFF.